This T cell receptor (beta chain) emerged from a study of blood T cell repertoires in COVID-19. Clones were sequenced by immunoSEQ multiplex PCR, and TCRdb holds only the in-frame ones, with some missing. The sample contains around 150,000 clones, roughly 82% of which appear only once. CDR3 length: 15 amino acids. Trimming stripped 1 base from V and 3 bases from J, with 12 bases between. Germline CDR1 SGHTA, CDR2 FQGNSA. The sequenced sample consisted of peripheral blood. The J gene is TRBJ1-1, the V gene TRBV7-2; possibly TRBD1 for D (5 bases). This receptor was taken from a woman aged 40 to 50 with COVID-19, enrolled during active disease. CDR3: CASSLVPGIDTEAFF. In DNA, the CDR3 is TGTGCCAGCAGCTTAGTTCCAGGGATCGACACTGAAGCTTTCTTT.